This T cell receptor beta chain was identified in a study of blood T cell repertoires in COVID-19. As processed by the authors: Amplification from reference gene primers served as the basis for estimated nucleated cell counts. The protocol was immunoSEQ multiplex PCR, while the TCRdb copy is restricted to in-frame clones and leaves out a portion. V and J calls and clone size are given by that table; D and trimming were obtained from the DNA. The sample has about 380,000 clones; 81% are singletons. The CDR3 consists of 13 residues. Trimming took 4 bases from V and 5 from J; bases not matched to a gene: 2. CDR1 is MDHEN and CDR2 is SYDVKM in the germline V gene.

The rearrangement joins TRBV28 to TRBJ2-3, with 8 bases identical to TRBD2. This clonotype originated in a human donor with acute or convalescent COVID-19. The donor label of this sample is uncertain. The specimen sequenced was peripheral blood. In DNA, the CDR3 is TGTGCCAGCAGTTACGGGGGGGGAGATACGCAGTATTTT. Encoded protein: CASSYGGGDTQYF. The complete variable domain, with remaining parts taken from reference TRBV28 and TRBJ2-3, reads DVKVTQSSRYLVKRTGEKVFLECVQDMDHENMFWYRQDPGLGLRLIYFSYDVKMKEKGDIPEGYSVSREKKERFSLILESASTNQTSMYLCASSYGGGDTQYFGPGTRLTVL.